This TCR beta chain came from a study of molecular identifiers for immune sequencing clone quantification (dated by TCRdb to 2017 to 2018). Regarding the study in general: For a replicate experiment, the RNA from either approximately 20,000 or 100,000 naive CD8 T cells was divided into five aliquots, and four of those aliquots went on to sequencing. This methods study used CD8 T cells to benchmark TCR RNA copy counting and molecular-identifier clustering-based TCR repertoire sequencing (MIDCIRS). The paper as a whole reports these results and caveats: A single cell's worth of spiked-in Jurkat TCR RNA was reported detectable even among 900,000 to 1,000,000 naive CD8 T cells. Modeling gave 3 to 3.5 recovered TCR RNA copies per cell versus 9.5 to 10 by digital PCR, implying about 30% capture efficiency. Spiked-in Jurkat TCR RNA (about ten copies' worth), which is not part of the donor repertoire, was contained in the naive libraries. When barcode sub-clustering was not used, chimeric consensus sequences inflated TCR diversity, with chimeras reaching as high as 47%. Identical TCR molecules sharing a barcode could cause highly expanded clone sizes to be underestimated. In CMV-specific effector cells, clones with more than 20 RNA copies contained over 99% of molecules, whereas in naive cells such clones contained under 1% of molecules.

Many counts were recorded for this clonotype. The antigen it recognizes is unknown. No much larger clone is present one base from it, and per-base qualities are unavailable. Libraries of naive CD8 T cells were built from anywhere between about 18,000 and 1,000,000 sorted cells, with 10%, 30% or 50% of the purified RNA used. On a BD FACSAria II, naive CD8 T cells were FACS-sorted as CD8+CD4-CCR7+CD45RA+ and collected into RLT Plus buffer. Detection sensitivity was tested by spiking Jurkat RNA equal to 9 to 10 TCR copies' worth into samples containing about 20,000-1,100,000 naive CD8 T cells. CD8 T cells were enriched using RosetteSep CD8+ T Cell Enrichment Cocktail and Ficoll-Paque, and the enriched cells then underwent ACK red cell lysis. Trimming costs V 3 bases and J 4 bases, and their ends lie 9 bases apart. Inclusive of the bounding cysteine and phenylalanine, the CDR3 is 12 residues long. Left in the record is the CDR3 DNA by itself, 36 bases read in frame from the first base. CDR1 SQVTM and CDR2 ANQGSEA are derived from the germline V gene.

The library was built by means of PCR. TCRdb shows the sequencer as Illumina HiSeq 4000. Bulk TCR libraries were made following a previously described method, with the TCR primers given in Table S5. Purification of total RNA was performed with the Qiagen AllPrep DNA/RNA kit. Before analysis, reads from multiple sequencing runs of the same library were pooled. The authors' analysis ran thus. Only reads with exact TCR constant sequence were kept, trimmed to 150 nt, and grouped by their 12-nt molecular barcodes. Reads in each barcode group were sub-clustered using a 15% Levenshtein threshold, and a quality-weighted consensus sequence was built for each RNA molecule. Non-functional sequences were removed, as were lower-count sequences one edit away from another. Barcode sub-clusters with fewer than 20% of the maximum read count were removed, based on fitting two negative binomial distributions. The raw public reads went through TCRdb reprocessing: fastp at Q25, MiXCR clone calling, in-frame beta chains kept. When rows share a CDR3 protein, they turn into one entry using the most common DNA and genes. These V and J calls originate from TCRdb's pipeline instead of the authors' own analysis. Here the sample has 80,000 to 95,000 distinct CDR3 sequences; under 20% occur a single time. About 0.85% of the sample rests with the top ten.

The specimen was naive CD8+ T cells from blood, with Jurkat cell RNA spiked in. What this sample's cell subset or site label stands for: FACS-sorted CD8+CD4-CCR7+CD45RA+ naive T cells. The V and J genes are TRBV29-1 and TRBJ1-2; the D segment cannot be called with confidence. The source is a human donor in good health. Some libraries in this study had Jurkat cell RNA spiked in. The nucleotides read TGCAGCGTTGATGAGACTATCTATGGCTACACCTTC. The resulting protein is CSVDETIYGYTF.